The sequence of this T cell receptor beta chain was determined in a study of blood T cell repertoires in COVID-19. Some clones are missing from TCRdb's copy, which holds only in-frame ones; the method was immunoSEQ multiplex PCR. The profile covers 200,000 to 250,000 clones, with about 87% appearing a single time and approximately 3.5% taken by the ten largest. Per germline, CDR1 SGHKS and CDR2 YYEKEE (reference sequence). The CDR3 contains 18 residues. V gave up 0 bases and J gave up 0 bases, with 15 bases separating them. The chain links TRBV5-5 to TRBJ1-4; D is possibly TRBD1 (5 bases). This TCR derives from a woman aged 25 to 45 who had been exposed to COVID-19. Input material: PBMCs or T cells enriched from blood (not recorded which). CDR3 loop: CASSLALGGGATNEKLFF. The CDR3 bases are TGTGCCAGCAGCTTGGCCCTGGGCGGGGGGGCAACTAATGAAAAACTGTTTTTT.